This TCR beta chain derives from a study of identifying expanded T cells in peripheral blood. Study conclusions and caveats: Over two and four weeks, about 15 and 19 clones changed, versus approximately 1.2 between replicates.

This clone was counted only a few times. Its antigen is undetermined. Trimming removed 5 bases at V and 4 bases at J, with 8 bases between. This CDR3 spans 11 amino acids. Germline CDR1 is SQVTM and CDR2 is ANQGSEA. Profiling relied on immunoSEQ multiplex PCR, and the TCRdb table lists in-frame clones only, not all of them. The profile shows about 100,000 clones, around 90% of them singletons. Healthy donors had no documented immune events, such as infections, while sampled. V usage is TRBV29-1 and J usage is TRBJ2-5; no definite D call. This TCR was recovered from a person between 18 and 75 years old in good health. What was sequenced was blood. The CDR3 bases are TGCAGCGTTCCCTGGGGAGAGACCCAGTACTTC. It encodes CSVPWGETQYF.